These 13 T cell receptor beta chains were all obtained from the same sample, sequenced in a study of blood T cells in healthy people across ages. The authors ran a second PCR of roughly 6 to 12 cycles using a sample-barcoded 5' primer and a J-beta primer mix. MiXCR was run by TCRdb on the 5' RACE reads, yielding one entry per CDR3 protein. Among 1.8 million or so distinct CDR3 sequences listed, about two fifths were seen once. The sample was blood. These receptors originate from a human donor in good health.

Concerning this clonotype: A much more abundant neighbour one base away suggests this may be a read error. The chain joins TRBV7-2 to TRBJ2-7; 11 bases agree with TRBD1. This CDR3 has 13 amino acids. Germline lookup yields CDR1 SGHTA and CDR2 FQGNSA. The CDR3 here is CASSWDRGYGQYF. The DNA for the CDR3 is TGTGCCAGCAGCTGGGACAGGGGGTACGGGCAGTACTTC. Complete variable domain (other parts from reference TRBV7-2 and TRBJ2-7): GAGVSQSPSNKVTEKGKDVELRCDPISGHTALYWYRQSLGQGLEFLIYFQGNSAPDKSGLPSDRFSAERTGGSVSTLTIQRTQQEDSAVYLCASSWDRGYGQYFGPGTRLTVT.

This clonotype showed up just a few times. The rearrangement links TRBV20-1 to TRBJ2-7, with a tentative D call TRBD1 (5 bases). In germline, CDR1 is DFQATT, CDR2 SNEGSKA (reference sequence). The CDR3 contains 15 residues. The CDR3 loop reads CSALGQIGTYYEQYF. The DNA for the CDR3 is TGCAGCGCTTTGGGGCAAATCGGAACTTACTACGAGCAGTACTTC.

This chain connects TRBV20-1 to TRBJ2-2, with a tentative D call TRBD2 (5 bases). V was trimmed by 7 bases and J by 5 bases, leaving 17 bases between them. Germline assignment: CDR1 DFQATT and CDR2 SNEGSKA (reference sequence). The CDR3 is 14 amino acids. CDR3 coding DNA: TGCAGTGGGGTAGCTGAGGGCCTAACCGGGGAGCTGTTTTTT. This translates into CSGVAEGLTGELFF.

This clonotype came up a few times. The chain combines TRBV5-8 with TRBJ2-7; D call uncertain. The CDR3 runs to 13 residues. Deletions cut 1 base from V and 3 bases from J, with 8 bases between. CDR1 and CDR2 from the germline V gene are SGHTS and YDEGEE. The CDR3 coding sequence is TGTGCCAGCAGCTTGTCGTCATTCTACGAGCAGTACTTC. Its protein product is CASSLSSFYEQYF.

This clonotype was seen only a few times. DNA of the CDR3: TGTGCCACCAGTGAACGAGGTAACTATGGCTACACCTTC. Its translation is CATSERGNYGYTF. The rearrangement uses TRBV24-1 and TRBJ1-2; D gene ambiguous. Germline V gene data show CDR1 as KGHDR and CDR2 as SFDVKD. V gave up 4 bases and J gave up 1 base, with 6 bases separating them. This CDR3 spans 13 amino acids.

For this clonotype: This is likely a read error, given that the CDR3 carries no conserved phenylalanine or tryptophan at its end. The CDR3 sequence is CSASRAGDSYEQYL. The CDR3 DNA follows: TGCAGTGCTAGCAGGGCAGGGGACTCCTACGAGCAGTACTTA. The J gene is TRBJ2-7, the V gene TRBV20-1, with TRBD1 as a possible D gene (6 bases). CDR3 size: 14 residues. Looked up from germline, CDR1 is DFQATT and CDR2 is SNEGSKA (reference sequence). Trimming stripped 3 bases from V and 0 bases from J, with 12 bases between.

The chain has TRBV7-2 and TRBJ2-5; D ambiguous. The J call is doubtful: the DNA matches TRBJ2-7 better. Germline values: CDR1 SGHTA, CDR2 FQGNSA. There are 15 residues in the CDR3. DNA for the CDR3: TGTGCCAGCAGCCCCCCCCGTATGGCCTCTTACGAGCAGTACTTC. This translates into CASSPPRMASYEQYF.

Here the CDR3 reads CASKGVDSGNTIYF. CDR3 DNA: TGTGCCAGCAAGGGGGTGGACTCTGGAAACACCATATATTTT. The genes are TRBV2 and TRBJ1-3; a possible D gene is TRBD1 (6 bases). CDR1 is SNHLY and CDR2 is FYNNEI in the germline V gene. The CDR3 covers 14 residues. With 7 bases removed from V and 0 bases from J, the gap between germline ends came to 10 bases.

J is TRBJ2-1 and V is TRBV11-1; D is possibly TRBD1 (5 bases). CDR3 length: 14 amino acids. Germline assignment: CDR1 SGHAT and CDR2 FQDESV (reference sequence). Trimming took 6 bases from V and 5 from J, leaving 14 bases between them. In DNA form, the CDR3 reads TGTGCCAGCAGACTGGTAGGGGTGAACAATGAGCAGTTCTTC. Residues: CASRLVGVNNEQFF. The variable domain in full, with the rest retrieved from reference TRBV11-1 and TRBJ2-1, is EAEVAQSPRYKITEKSQAVAFWCDPISGHATLYWYRQILGQGPELLVQFQDESVVDDSQLPKDRFSAERLKGVDSTLKIQPAELGDSAMYLCASRLVGVNNEQFFGPGTRLTVL.

This clonotype occurred many times. The CDR3 DNA follows: TGTGCCAGCAGTCCCACCCCCGGTATAGCGGGGAGCTCCTACAATGAGCAGTTCTTC. Amino acids: CASSPTPGIAGSSYNEQFF. The chain recombines TRBV12-3 or TRBV12-4 with TRBJ2-1, with 8 bases matching TRBD2. V shed 5 bases and J 0 bases; nucleotides not matched to a gene: 15. This CDR3 contains 19 residues.

This chain connects TRBV20-1 to TRBJ2-3, with 10 nucleotides matching TRBD2. The V gene's germline CDR1 is DFQATT and CDR2 SNEGSKA (reference sequence). The CDR3 covers 15 residues. V lost 5 bases, J lost 2 bases, and 7 bases stayed unmatched. The CDR3 DNA follows: TGCAGTGCTGAAGCGGGGGGGCCATTCACAGATACGCAGTATTTT. Translation: CSAEAGGPFTDTQYF.

The chain links TRBV10-3 to TRBJ1-2, with D tentatively TRBD1 (5 bases). Germline V gene data show CDR1 as ENHRY and CDR2 as SYGVKD. The CDR3 runs 15 residues. The germline V and J ends were trimmed by 0 bases and 6 bases, with 14 bases remaining between them. CDR3 sequence reads: CAISESEAGLDGYTF. CDR3 in DNA: TGTGCCATCAGTGAGTCGGAGGCAGGGTTGGATGGCTACACCTTC.

This clonotype has more than one count but fewer than ten. The chain joins TRBV6-6 to TRBJ1-2; TRBD1 agrees at 12 bases. V dropped 8 bases and J dropped 8; count of bases not matched to a gene: 6. CDR3 length: 13 residues. Germline assignment: CDR1 MNHNY and CDR2 SVGAGI (reference sequence). Written as DNA, the CDR3 is TGTGCCAGCTGCCGGGACAGGGGGCAAGGCTACACCTTC. This codes for CASCRDRGQGYTF.